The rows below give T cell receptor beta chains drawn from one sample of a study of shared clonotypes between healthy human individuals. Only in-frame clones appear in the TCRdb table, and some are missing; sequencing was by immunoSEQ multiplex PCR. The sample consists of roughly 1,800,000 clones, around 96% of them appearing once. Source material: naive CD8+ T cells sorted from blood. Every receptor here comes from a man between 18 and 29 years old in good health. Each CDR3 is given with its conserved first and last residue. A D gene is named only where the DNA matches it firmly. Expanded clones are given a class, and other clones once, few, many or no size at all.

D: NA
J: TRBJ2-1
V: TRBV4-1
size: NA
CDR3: CASSPLSSGVYNEQFF
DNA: TGCGCCAGCAGCCCCCTCAGTAGCGGAGTCTACAATGAGCAGTTCTTC

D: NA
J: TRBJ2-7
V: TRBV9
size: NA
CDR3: CASSVSGGHYEQYF
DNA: TGTGCCAGCAGCGTGTCCGGGGGGCACTACGAGCAGTACTTC

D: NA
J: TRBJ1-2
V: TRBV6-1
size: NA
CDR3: CASSEVWGLGYGYTF
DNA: TGTGCCAGCAGTGAAGTGTGGGGGCTAGGCTATGGCTACACCTTC

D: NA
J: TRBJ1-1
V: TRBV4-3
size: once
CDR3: CASSQATMNTEAFF
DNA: TGCGCCAGCAGCCAAGCTACCATGAACACTGAAGCTTTCTTT

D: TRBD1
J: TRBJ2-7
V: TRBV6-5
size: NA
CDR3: CASSQGQGWDEQYF
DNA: TGTGCCAGCAGCCAAGGACAGGGGTGGGACGAGCAGTACTTC

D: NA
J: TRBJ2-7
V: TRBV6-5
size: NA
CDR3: CASLEAGARQYF
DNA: TGTGCCAGCCTGGAGGCAGGAGCGCGGCAGTACTTC

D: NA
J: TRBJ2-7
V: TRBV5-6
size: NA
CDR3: CASSLVVSTYEQYF
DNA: TGTGCCAGCAGCTTGGTAGTATCAACCTACGAGCAGTACTTC

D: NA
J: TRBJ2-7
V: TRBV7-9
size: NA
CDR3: CASSLAKAHTSSYEQYF
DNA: TGTGCCAGCAGCTTAGCGAAGGCCCACACGAGCTCCTACGAGCAGTACTTC

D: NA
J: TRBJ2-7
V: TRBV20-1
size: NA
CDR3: CSASPTGEQYF
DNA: TGCAGTGCTAGTCCCACGGGCGAGCAGTACTTC

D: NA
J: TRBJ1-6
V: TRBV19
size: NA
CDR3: CASIPSYNSPLHF
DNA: TGTGCCAGTATTCCCTCCTATAATTCACCCCTCCACTTT

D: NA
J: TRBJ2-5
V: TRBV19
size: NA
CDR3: CASSDEGGQETQYF
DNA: TGTGCCAGTAGTGATGAGGGAGGACAAGAGACCCAGTACTTC

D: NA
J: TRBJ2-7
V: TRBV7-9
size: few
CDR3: CASSLEARYEQYF
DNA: TGTGCCAGCAGCTTAGAGGCCCGCTACGAGCAGTACTTC

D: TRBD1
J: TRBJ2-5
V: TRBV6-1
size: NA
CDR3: CASSEDREETQYF
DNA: TGTGCCAGCAGTGAGGACAGGGAAGAGACCCAGTACTTC

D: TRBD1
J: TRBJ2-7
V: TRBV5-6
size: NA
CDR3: CASSRGDRAYEQYF
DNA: TGTGCCAGCAGCCGGGGGGACAGGGCGTACGAGCAGTACTTC

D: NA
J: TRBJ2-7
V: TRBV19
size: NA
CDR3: CASSITGTSYEQYF
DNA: TGTGCCAGTAGTATAACCGGGACATCCTACGAGCAGTACTTC

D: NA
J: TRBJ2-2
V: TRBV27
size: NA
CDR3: CASSPRAAVLEIGELFF
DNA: TGTGCCAGCAGTCCTCGGGCGGCGGTATTAGAGATCGGGGAGCTGTTTTTT

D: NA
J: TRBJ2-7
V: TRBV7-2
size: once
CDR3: CASSGNGGYEQYF
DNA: TGTGCCAGCAGCGGAAACGGAGGCTACGAGCAGTACTTC

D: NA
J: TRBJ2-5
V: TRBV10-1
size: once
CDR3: CATKGVAPSPYF
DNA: TGCGCCACCAAGGGGGTAGCTCCTAGTCCGTACTTC

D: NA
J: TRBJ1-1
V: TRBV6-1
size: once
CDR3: CASSEGISDLNTEAFF
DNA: TGTGCCAGCAGTGAAGGAATTTCAGATCTGAACACTGAAGCTTTCTTT

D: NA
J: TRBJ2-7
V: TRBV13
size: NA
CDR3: CASSQGLYEQYF
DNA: TGTGCCAGCAGCCAGGGTCTTTACGAGCAGTACTTC

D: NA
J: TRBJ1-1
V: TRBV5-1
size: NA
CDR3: CASGARQNTEAFF
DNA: TGCGCCAGCGGGGCCCGTCAGAACACTGAAGCTTTCTTT

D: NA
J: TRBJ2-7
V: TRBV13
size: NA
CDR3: CASSLGTGMSSYEQYF
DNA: TGTGCCAGCAGCTTAGGGACGGGGATGAGCTCCTACGAGCAGTACTTC

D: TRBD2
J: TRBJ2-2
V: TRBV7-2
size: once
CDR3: CASSRLAGGPTGELFF
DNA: TGTGCCAGCAGCCGATTAGCGGGGGGGCCCACCGGGGAGCTGTTTTTT

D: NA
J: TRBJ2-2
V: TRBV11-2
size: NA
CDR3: CASKGYGELFF
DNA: TGTGCCAGCAAGGGGTACGGGGAGCTGTTTTTT

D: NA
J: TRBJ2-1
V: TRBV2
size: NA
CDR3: CASSATLAMSGVYNEQFF
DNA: TGTGCCAGCAGTGCGACACTAGCAATGAGTGGGGTTTACAATGAGCAGTTCTTC

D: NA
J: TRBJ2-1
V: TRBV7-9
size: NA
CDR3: CASRQTNEQFF
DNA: TGTGCCAGCAGACAAACAAATGAGCAGTTCTTC

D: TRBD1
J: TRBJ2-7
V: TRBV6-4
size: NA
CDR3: CARSGQGRPYEQYF
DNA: TGTGCCAGGTCGGGACAGGGGAGGCCCTACGAGCAGTACTTC

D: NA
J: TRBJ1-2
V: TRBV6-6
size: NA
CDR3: CASSYFPGGYGYTF
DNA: TGTGCCAGCAGTTACTTTCCGGGAGGCTATGGCTACACCTTC

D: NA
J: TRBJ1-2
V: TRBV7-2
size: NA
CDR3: CASSPHGGAGYGYTF
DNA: TGTGCCAGCAGCCCCCATGGGGGGGCCGGGTATGGCTACACCTTC

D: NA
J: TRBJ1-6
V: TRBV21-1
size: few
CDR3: CASSLGQGNSPLHF
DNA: TGTGCCAGCAGCCTGGGACAGGGGAATTCACCCCTCCACTTT

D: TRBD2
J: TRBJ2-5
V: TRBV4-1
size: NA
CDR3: CASSQDPGAGGLETQYF
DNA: TGCGCCAGCAGCCAAGATCCGGGAGCGGGAGGGCTAGAGACCCAGTACTTC

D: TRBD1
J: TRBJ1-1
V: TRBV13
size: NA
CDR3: CASSSGTGGHLVNTEAFF
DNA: TGTGCCAGCAGCAGCGGGACAGGGGGCCACCTAGTGAACACTGAAGCTTTCTTT

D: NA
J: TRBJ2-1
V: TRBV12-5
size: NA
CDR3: CASGLTGIEHPAYNEQFF
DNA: TGTGCTAGTGGTTTGACAGGGATCGAGCACCCTGCTTACAATGAGCAGTTCTTC

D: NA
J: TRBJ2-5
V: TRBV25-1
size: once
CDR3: CASSELGLGDQYF
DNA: TGTGCCAGCAGTGAATTGGGTTTGGGGGACCAGTACTTC

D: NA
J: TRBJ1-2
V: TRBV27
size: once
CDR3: CASSWGREANYGYTF
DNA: TGTGCCAGCAGTTGGGGACGAGAAGCTAACTATGGCTACACCTTC

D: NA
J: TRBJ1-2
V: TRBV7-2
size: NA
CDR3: CASSPGANYGYTF
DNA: TGTGCCAGCAGCCCCGGGGCTAACTATGGCTACACCTTC

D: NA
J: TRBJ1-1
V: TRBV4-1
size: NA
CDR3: CASSQGEGLNTEAFF
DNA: TGCGCCAGCAGCCAAGGTGAGGGGTTGAACACTGAAGCTTTCTTT

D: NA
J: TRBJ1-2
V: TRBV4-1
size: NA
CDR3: CASSQDFRSDYGYTF
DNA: TGCGCCAGCAGCCAAGATTTCAGGTCAGACTATGGCTACACCTTC

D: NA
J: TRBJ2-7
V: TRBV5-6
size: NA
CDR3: CASSFYSYEQYF
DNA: TGTGCCAGCAGCTTCTACTCCTACGAGCAGTACTTC

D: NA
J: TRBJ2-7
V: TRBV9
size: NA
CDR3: CASSAEGSVSYEQYF
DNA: TGTGCCAGCAGCGCAGAGGGATCAGTGAGTTACGAGCAGTACTTC

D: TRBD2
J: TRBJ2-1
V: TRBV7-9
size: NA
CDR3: CASSLADSGAYNEQFF
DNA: TGTGCCAGCAGCTTAGCTGATAGCGGGGCTTACAATGAGCAGTTCTTC

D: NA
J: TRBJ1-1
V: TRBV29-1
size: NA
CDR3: CSVVNTEAFF
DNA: TGCAGCGTCGTGAACACTGAAGCTTTCTTT

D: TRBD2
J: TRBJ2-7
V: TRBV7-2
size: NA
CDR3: CASSLVVAGINEQYF
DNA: TGTGCCAGCAGCTTAGTCGTAGCGGGAATCAACGAGCAGTACTTC

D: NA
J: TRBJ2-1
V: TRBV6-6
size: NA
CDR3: CASSYSGDSYNEQFF
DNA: TGTGCCAGCAGTTACTCAGGGGATTCCTACAATGAGCAGTTCTTC

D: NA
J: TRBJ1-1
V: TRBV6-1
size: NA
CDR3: CASSEIRGSEAFF
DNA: TGTGCCAGCAGTGAAATAAGGGGGTCGGAAGCTTTCTTT

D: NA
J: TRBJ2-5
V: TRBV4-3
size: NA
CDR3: CASSTGMTGETQYF
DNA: TGCGCCAGCAGTACTGGGATGACGGGGGAGACCCAGTACTTC

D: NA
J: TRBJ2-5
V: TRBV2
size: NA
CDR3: CASSEVNRGGQETQYF
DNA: TGTGCCAGCAGTGAAGTGAACCGGGGTGGGCAAGAGACCCAGTACTTC

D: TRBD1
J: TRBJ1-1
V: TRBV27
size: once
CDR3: CASSFDRAGTEAFF
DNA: TGTGCCAGCAGTTTCGACAGGGCGGGCACTGAAGCTTTCTTT